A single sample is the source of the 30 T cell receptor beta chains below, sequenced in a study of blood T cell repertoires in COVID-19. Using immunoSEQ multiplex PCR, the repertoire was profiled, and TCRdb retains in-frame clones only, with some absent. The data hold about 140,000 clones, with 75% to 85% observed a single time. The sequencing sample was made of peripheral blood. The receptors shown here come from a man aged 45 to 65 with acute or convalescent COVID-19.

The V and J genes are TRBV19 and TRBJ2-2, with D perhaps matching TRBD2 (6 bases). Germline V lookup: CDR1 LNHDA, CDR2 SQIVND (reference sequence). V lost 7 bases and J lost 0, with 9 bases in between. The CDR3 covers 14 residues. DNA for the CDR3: TGTGCCAGTAAGGGGACTCCGAACACCGGGGAGCTGTTTTTT. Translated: CASKGTPNTGELFF.

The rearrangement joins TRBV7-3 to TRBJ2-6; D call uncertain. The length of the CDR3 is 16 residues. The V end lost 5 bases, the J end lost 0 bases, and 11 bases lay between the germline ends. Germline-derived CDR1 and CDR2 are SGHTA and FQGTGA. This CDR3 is CASSPKTGSGANVLTF. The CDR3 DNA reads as TGTGCCAGCAGCCCTAAAACGGGCTCTGGGGCCAACGTCCTGACTTTC.

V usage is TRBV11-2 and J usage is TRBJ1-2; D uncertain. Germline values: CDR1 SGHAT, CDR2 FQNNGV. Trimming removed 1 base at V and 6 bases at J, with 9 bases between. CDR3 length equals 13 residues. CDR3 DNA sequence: TGTGCCAGCAGCTTAGTCGCGTCCAATGGCTACACCTTC. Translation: CASSLVASNGYTF.

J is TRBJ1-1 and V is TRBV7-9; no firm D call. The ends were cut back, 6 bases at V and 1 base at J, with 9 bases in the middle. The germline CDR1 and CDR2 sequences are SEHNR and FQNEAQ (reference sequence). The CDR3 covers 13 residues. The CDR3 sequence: CASRLLKNTEAFF. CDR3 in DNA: TGTGCCAGCAGACTTCTTAAGAACACTGAAGCTTTCTTT.

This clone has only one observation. CDR3 sequence reads: CASNSRTSGVTGELFF. CDR3 nucleotide sequence: TGCGCCAGCAACTCCCGGACTAGCGGGGTCACCGGGGAGCTGTTTTTT. The chain employs TRBV5-1 and TRBJ2-2; 12 bases match TRBD2. Per germline, CDR1 SGHRS and CDR2 YFSETQ. CDR3 size: 16 residues. The ends lost 6 bases at V and 4 bases at J; junction bases unmatched: 7.

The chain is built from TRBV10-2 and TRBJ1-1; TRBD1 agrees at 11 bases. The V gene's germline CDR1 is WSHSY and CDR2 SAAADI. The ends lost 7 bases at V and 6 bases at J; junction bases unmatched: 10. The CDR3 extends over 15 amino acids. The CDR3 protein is CASTRGPGQGAEAFF. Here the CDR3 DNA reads TGCGCCAGCACGAGGGGCCCGGGACAGGGGGCTGAAGCTTTCTTT.

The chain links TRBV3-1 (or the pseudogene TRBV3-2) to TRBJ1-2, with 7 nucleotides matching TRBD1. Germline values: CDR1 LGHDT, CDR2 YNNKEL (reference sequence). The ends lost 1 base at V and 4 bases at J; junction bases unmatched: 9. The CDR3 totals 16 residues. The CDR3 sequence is CASSQAVGGASYGYTF. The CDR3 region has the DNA TGTGCCAGCAGCCAAGCGGTAGGGGGCGCCTCCTATGGCTACACCTTC.

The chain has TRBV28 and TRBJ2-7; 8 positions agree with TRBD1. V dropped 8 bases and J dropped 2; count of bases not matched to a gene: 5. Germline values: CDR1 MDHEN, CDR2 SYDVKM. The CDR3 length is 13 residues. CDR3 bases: TGTGCCAGCCTACAGGGGGGCACCTACGAGCAGTACTTC. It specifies CASLQGGTYEQYF.

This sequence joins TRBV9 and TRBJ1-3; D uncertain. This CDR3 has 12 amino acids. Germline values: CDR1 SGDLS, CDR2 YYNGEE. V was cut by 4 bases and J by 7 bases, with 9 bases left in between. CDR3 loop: CASSQERNTIYF. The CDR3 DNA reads TGTGCCAGCAGCCAGGAAAGGAACACCATATATTTT.

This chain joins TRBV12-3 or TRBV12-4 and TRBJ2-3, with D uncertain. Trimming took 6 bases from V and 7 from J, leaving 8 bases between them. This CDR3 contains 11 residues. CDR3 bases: TGTGCCAGCAGATCGGTAAATACGCAGTATTTT. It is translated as CASRSVNTQYF.

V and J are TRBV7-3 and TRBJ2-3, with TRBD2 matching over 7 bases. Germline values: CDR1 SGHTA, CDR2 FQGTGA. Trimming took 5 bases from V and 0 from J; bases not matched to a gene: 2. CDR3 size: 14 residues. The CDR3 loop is CASSGGGSTDTQYF. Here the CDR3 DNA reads TGTGCCAGCAGCGGCGGGGGTAGCACAGATACGCAGTATTTT.

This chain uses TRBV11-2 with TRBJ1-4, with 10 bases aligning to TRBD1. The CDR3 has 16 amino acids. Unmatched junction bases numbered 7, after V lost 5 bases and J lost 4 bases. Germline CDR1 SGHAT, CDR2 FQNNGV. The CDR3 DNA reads TGTGCCAGCAGCGCCGGCGACAGGGGGCTTAATGAAAAACTGTTTTTT. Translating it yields CASSAGDRGLNEKLFF.

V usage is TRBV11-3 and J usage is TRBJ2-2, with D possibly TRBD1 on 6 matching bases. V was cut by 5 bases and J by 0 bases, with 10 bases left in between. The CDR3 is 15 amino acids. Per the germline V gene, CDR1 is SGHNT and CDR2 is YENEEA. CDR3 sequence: CASSRDISNTGELFF. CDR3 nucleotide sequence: TGTGCCAGCAGCCGGGACATCTCGAACACCGGGGAGCTGTTTTTT.

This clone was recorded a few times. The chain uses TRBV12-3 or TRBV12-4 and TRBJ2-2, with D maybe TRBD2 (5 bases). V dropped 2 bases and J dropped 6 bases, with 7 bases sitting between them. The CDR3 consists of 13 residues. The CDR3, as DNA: TGTGCCAGCAGTTTAACGGGGTCCGGGGAGCTGTTTTTT. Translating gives CASSLTGSGELFF.

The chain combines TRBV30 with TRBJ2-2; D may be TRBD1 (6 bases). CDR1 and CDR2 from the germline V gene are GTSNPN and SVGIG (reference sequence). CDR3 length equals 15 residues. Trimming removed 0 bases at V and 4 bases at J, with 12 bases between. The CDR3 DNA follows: TGTGCCTGGAGTGTAGGGGGACACCCCACCGGGGAGCTGTTTTTT. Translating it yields CAWSVGGHPTGELFF.

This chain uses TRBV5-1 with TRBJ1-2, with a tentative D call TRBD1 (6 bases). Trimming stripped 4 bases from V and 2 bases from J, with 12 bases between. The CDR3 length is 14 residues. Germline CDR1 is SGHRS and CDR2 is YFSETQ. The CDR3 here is CASSADRTNYGYTF. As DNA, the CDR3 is TGCGCCAGCAGCGCTGACAGGACCAACTATGGCTACACCTTC.

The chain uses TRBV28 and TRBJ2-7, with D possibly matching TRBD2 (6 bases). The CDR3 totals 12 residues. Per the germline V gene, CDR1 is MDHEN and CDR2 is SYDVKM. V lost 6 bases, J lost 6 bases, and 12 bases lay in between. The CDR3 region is CASRLAGGEQYF. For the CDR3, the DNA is TGTGCCAGCAGACTAGCAGGCGGCGAGCAGTACTTC.

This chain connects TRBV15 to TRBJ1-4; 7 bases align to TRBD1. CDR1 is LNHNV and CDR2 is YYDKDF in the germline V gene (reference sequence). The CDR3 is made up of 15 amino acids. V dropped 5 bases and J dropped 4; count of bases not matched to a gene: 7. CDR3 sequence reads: CATSVNRGINEKLFF. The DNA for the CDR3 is TGTGCCACCAGCGTAAACAGGGGAATTAATGAAAAACTGTTTTTT.

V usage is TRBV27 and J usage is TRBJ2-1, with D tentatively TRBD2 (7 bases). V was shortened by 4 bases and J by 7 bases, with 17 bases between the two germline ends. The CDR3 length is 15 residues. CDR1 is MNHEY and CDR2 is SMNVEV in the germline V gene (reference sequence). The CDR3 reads CASSWAGARKNEQFF. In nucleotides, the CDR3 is TGTGCCAGCAGTTGGGCGGGGGCCCGAAAGAATGAGCAGTTCTTC.

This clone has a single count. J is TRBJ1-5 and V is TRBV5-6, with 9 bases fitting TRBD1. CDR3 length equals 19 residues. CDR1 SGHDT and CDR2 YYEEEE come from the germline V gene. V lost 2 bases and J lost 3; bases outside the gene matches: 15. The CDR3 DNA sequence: TGTGCCAGCAGCTTTTTGCACCGGACAGGGGCCGGGTACAATCAGCCCCAGCATTTT. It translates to CASSFLHRTGAGYNQPQHF.

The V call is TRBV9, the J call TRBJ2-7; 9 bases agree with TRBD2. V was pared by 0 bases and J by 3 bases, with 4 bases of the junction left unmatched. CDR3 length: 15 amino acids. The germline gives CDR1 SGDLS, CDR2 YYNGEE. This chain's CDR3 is CASSVGSGGFYEQYF. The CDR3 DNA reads TGTGCCAGCAGCGTAGGAAGCGGGGGGTTCTACGAGCAGTACTTC.

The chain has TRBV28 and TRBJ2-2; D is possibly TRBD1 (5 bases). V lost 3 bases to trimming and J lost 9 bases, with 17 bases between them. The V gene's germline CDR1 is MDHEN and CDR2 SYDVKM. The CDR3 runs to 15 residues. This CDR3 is CASSFWTLKGRELFF. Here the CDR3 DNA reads TGTGCCAGCAGTTTTTGGACATTAAAGGGGAGGGAGCTGTTTTTT.

This CDR3 is CASSFREGEPPYEQYF. CDR3 sequence (DNA): TGCGCCAGCAGCTTTCGGGAGGGGGAGCCCCCCTACGAGCAGTACTTC. This chain uses TRBV5-1 with TRBJ2-7; TRBD2 agrees at 8 bases. V lost 2 bases to trimming and J lost 2 bases; unmatched junction nucleotides: 9. The CDR3 is 16 residues long. Germline CDR1 is SGHRS and CDR2 is YFSETQ. The full variable domain, completed using reference TRBV5-1 and TRBJ2-7, is KAGVTQTPRYLIKTRGQQVTLSCSPISGHRSVSWYQQTPGQGLQFLFEYFSETQRNKGNFPGRFSGRQFSNSRSEMNVSTLELGDSALYLCASSFREGEPPYEQYFGPGTRLTVT.

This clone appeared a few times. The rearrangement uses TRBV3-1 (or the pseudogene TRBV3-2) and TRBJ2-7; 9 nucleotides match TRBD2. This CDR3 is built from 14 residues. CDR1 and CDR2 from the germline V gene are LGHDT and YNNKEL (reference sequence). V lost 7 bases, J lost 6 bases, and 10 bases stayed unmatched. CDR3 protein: CASNSGGRSSEQYF. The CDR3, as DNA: TGTGCCAGCAATAGCGGGGGCAGGAGTTCCGAGCAGTACTTC.

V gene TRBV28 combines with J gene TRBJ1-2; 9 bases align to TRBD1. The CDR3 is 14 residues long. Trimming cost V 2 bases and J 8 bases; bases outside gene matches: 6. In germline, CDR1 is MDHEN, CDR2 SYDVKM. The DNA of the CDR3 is TGTGCCAGCAGTTTAGGACAGGGGTTAATAGGCTACACCTTC. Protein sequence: CASSLGQGLIGYTF.

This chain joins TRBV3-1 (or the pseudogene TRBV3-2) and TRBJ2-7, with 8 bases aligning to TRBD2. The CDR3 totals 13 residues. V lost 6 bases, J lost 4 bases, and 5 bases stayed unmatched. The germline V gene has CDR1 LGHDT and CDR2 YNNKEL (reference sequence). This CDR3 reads CASRRSGGYEQYF. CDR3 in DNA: TGTGCCAGCAGGAGGAGCGGGGGTTACGAGCAGTACTTC.

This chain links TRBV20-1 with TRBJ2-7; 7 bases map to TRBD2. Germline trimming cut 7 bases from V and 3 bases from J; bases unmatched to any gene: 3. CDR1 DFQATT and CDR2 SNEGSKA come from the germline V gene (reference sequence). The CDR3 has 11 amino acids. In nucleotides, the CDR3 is TGCAGTGTGTCTAGCGGCTACGAGCAGTACTTC. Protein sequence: CSVSSGYEQYF.

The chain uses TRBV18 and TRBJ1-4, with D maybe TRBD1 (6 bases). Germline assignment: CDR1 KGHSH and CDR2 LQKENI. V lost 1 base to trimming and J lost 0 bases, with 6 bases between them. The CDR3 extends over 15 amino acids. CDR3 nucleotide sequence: TGTGCCAGCTCACCACGGACAGCAACTAATGAAAAACTGTTTTTT. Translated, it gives CASSPRTATNEKLFF.

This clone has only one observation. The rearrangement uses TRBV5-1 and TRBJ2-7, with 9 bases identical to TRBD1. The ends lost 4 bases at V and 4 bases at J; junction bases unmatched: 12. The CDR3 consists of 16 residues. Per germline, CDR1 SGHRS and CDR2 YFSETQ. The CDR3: CASSPLSGQGRYEQYF. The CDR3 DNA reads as TGCGCCAGCAGCCCCTTGTCGGGACAGGGTAGATACGAGCAGTACTTC. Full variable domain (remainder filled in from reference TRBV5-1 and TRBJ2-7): KAGVTQTPRYLIKTRGQQVTLSCSPISGHRSVSWYQQTPGQGLQFLFEYFSETQRNKGNFPGRFSGRQFSNSRSEMNVSTLELGDSALYLCASSPLSGQGRYEQYFGPGTRLTVT.

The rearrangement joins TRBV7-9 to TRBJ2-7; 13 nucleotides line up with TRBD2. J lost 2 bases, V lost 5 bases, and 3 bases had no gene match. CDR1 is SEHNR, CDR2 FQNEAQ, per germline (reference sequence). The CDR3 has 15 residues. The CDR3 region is CASSPTSGRPYEQYF. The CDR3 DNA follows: TGTGCCAGCAGCCCGACTAGCGGGAGGCCCTACGAGCAGTACTTC.